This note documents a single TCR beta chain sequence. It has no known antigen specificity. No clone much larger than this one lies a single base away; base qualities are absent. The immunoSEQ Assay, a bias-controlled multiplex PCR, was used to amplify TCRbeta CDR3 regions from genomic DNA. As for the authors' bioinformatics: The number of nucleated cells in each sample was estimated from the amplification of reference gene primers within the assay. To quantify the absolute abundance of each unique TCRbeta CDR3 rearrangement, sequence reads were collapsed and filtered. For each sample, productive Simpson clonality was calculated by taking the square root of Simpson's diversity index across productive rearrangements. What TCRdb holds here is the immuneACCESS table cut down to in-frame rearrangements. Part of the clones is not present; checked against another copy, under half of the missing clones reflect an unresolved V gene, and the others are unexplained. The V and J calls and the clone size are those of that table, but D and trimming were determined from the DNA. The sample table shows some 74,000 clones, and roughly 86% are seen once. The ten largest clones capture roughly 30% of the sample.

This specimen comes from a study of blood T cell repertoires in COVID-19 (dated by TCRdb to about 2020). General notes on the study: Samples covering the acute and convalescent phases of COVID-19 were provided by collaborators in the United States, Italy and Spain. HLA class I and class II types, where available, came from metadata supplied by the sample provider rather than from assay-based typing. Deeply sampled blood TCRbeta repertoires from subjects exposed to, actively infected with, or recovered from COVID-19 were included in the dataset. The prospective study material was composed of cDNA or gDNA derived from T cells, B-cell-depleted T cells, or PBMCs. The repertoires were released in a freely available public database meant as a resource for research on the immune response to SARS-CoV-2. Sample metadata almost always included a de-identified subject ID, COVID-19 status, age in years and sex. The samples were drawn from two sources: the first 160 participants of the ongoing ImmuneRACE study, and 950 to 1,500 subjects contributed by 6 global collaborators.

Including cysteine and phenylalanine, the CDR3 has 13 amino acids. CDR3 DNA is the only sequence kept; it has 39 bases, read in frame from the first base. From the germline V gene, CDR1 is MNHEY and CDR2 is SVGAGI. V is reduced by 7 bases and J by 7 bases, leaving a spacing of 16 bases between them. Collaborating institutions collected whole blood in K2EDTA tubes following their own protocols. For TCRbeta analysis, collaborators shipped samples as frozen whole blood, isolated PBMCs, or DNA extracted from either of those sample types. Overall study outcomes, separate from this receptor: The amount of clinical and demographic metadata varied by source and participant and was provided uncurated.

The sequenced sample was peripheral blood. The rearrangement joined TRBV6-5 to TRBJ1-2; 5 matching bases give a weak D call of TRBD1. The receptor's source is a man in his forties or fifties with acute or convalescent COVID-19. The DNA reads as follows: TGTGCCAGCATCGAGGTCAGGGTGGGTGGCTACACCTTC. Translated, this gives CASIEVRVGGYTF.